Shown below are 10 T cell receptor beta chains from a single sample sequenced in a study of shared clonotypes between healthy human individuals. The table came from immunoSEQ multiplex PCR; TCRdb's copy has only in-frame clones and leaves some out. In the table there are approximately 2,200,000 clones, 85% to 95% of which are singletons. The naive CD8 subset, CD45RO-negative cells positively selected for CCR7, excluded terminally differentiated effector memory CD45RA+ cells. Material for sequencing was naive CD8+ T cells from PBMCs. Receptor source: a man aged 18-30 years in good health. Some clones in this sample may be carry-over from other donors' samples.

For this clone: Other DNA sequences within the sample encode an identical CDR3. The genes are TRBV10-3 and TRBJ1-1, with no clear D. Trimming shortened V by 0 bases and J by 6 bases, and 5 bases separated the two germline ends. The CDR3 spans 12 residues. Germline V lookup: CDR1 ENHRY, CDR2 SYGVKD. CDR3 bases: TGTGCCATCAGTGAGTCAGGATCTGAAGCTTTCTTT. Its translation is CAISESGSEAFF.

The V and J genes are TRBV6-1 and TRBJ1-2; TRBD1 is a possible D gene (6 bases). Germline values: CDR1 MNHNS, CDR2 SASEGT. The V end was cut by 4 bases, the J end by 7 bases, with 25 bases between. This CDR3 contains 17 residues. CDR3 nucleotide sequence: TGTGCCAGCAGTGGCGTTTCGCTTATTTCAGGGGCGGCTGGCTACACCTTC. Its protein is CASSGVSLISGAAGYTF.

This chain joins TRBV29-1 and TRBJ2-6; D unresolved. Trimming shortened V by 4 bases and J by 2 bases, and 3 bases separated the two germline ends. Germline CDR1 reads SQVTM; CDR2 reads ANQGSEA. CDR3 length: 12 residues. CDR3 nucleotide sequence: TGCAGCGTTGGAACTGGGGCCAACGTCCTGACTTTC. Encoded protein: CSVGTGANVLTF.

The CDR3 nucleotides read TGTGCCAGCAGCGGACTAGCGGGAGGGGAATGGTTCTTC. It encodes CASSGLAGGEWFF. The chain joins TRBV7-9 to TRBJ2-1; TRBD2 aligns across 15 bases. V shed 5 bases, J shed 15 bases, and the junction held 5 bases outside the gene matches. This CDR3 spans 13 amino acids. CDR1 SEHNR and CDR2 FQNEAQ come from the germline V gene (reference sequence).

Of note for this clone: Additional DNA sequences in this sample encode the identical CDR3. The genes are TRBV27 and TRBJ2-5, with D possibly being TRBD1 (6 bases). With 3 bases removed from V and 3 bases from J, the gap between germline ends came to 11 bases. The CDR3 covers 14 residues. Per germline, CDR1 MNHEY and CDR2 SMNVEV (reference sequence). The CDR3 here is CASSFRSGEETQYF. CDR3 bases: TGTGCCAGCAGTTTCCGATCAGGGGAAGAGACCCAGTACTTC.

V usage is TRBV5-4 and J usage is TRBJ2-7, with D unresolved. This CDR3 comprises 14 residues. The germline V gene has CDR1 SGHNT and CDR2 YYREEE (reference sequence). The germline V and J ends were trimmed by 7 bases and 2 bases, with 16 bases remaining between them. The DNA for the CDR3 is TGTGCCAGCTCGACCACAGTCCCTCCCTACGAGCAGTACTTC. Amino acid sequence: CASSTTVPPYEQYF.

This clone was recorded once. The rearrangement joins TRBV4-1 to TRBJ2-1; perhaps D is TRBD1 or TRBD2 (6 bases each). With 1 base removed from V and 1 base from J, the gap between germline ends came to 14 bases. Germline CDR1 MGHRA, CDR2 YSYEKL. This CDR3 is 17 amino acids long. Here the CDR3 reads CASSQGGGLSSYNEQFF. Here the CDR3 DNA reads TGCGCCAGCAGCCAAGGAGGGGGGCTATCTTCCTACAATGAGCAGTTCTTC.

This chain links TRBV5-1 with TRBJ2-7, with 9 bases fitting TRBD1. Germline assignment: CDR1 SGHRS and CDR2 YFSETQ. Trimming cost V 4 bases and J 2 bases; bases outside gene matches: 4. The length of the CDR3 is 14 residues. In nucleotides, the CDR3 is TGCGCCAGCAGCGTGGACAGGGGTCCCTACGAGCAGTACTTC. It translates to CASSVDRGPYEQYF.

The chain is built from TRBV27 and TRBJ1-4, with D perhaps matching TRBD1 (5 bases). CDR3 length equals 14 residues. Looked up from germline, CDR1 is MNHEY and CDR2 is SMNVEV (reference sequence). V lost 1 base and J lost 6, with 9 bases in between. CDR3: CASSLYGAYEKLFF. The CDR3 DNA follows: TGTGCCAGCAGTTTATACGGGGCTTATGAAAAACTGTTTTTT.

Points on this clone: The sample holds other DNA sequences that translate to the same CDR3. This chain links TRBV28 with TRBJ1-5, with D uncertain. From germline, CDR1 is MDHEN and CDR2 SYDVKM. The V and J ends lost 6 bases and 0 bases respectively, with 12 bases between them. There are 15 residues in the CDR3. In DNA, the CDR3 is TGTGCCAGCAGCCGTGGCAGCTATAGCAATCAGCCCCAGCATTTT. Amino acid sequence: CASSRGSYSNQPQHF.